These 31 T cell receptor beta chains originate from one sample sequenced in a study of T-cell reconstitution after alpha-beta-depleted transplantation in children. This sample's TCRbeta library carried unique molecular identifier barcodes. TCRdb re-analysed the PCR reads in MiXCR, keeping a single row per CDR3 protein. The data contain approximately 350,000 distinct CDR3 sequences, around 15% of them singletons. This specimen was PBMCs, mostly from graft donor cells, taken 360 days after TCRalphabeta/CD19-depleted stem cell transplant. The receptors were sampled from a male patient under 10 years old who had a stem cell transplant for acute lymphoblastic leukemia, so the T cells may come from the graft donor.

This clonotype was counted only a few times. The CDR3 sequence is CASSLSQAYEQYF. CDR3 DNA: TGTGCCAGCAGTTTGTCCCAGGCCTACGAGCAGTACTTC. The rearrangement links TRBV12-3 or TRBV12-4 to TRBJ2-7; D remains ambiguous. V lost 3 bases and J lost 2, with 8 bases in between. CDR3 length equals 13 residues.

J is TRBJ2-7 and V is TRBV6-1; possible D gene TRBD1, 5 bases. Trimming took 5 bases from V and 4 from J, leaving 18 bases between them. This CDR3 is built from 15 residues. Germline V gene sequence: CDR1 MNHNS, CDR2 SASEGT. CDR3 region: CASSQDRGLGYEQYF. CDR3 nucleotide sequence: TGTGCCAGCAGTCAGGATAGGGGTTTGGGATACGAGCAGTACTTC.

Only a few counts were recorded for this clonotype. The V gene is TRBV20-1, the J gene TRBJ2-7, with 7 bases that match TRBD2. This CDR3 region has 14 residues. Germline V gives CDR1 DFQATT, CDR2 SNEGSKA (reference sequence). J lost 2 bases, V lost 6 bases, and 10 bases had no gene match. The CDR3 region is CSARRAGDTYEQYF. The CDR3 DNA follows: TGCAGTGCCCGCCGGGCGGGAGATACCTACGAGCAGTACTTC.

This chain connects TRBV11-1 to TRBJ1-3; 11 bases are shared with TRBD1. Looked up from germline, CDR1 is SGHAT and CDR2 is FQDESV (reference sequence). The CDR3 runs 18 residues. The ends lost 5 bases at V and 2 bases at J; junction bases unmatched: 11. The CDR3 DNA is TGTGCCAGCAGCCCTCGGACAGGGGGCGCGAGAACTGGAAACACCATATATTTT. This translates into CASSPRTGGARTGNTIYF.

This clonotype occurred a few times. This chain links TRBV29-1 with TRBJ1-1; D not resolved. V was trimmed by 8 bases and J by 0 bases, leaving 10 bases between them. CDR3 length: 12 residues. Germline V lookup: CDR1 SQVTM, CDR2 ANQGSEA. CDR3: CSYRDLNTEAFF. The CDR3 nucleotides read TGCAGCTACAGAGACTTGAACACTGAAGCTTTCTTT. The full variable domain, in which reference TRBV29-1 and TRBJ1-1 provide the parts outside the CDR3, is SAVISQKPSRDICQRGTSLTIQCQVDSQVTMMFWYRQQPGQSLTLIATANQGSEATYESGFVIDKFPISRPNLTFSTLTVSNMSPEDSSIYLCSYRDLNTEAFFGQGTRLTVV.

This chain joins TRBV14 and TRBJ2-3; D is unclear. This CDR3 contains 13 residues. V shed 6 bases and J shed 4 bases, with 11 bases lying between them. CDR1 and CDR2 from the germline V gene are SGHDN and FVKESK. CDR3 sequence: CASRAFESDTQYF. The DNA for the CDR3 is TGTGCCAGCAGGGCTTTTGAGTCAGATACGCAGTATTTT.

The sample holds many counts of this clonotype. The CDR3 loop is CAGSGTGIYEQYF. CDR3 bases: TGTGCGGGATCCGGGACAGGGATCTACGAGCAGTACTTC. V usage is TRBV6-6 and J usage is TRBJ2-7; 9 bases are a match to TRBD1. The CDR3 runs to 13 residues. Germline-derived CDR1 and CDR2 are MNHNY and SVGAGI (reference sequence).

This clonotype was picked up a small number of times. The chain links TRBV25-1 to TRBJ1-6, with a possible D match to TRBD1 (5 bases). The length of the CDR3 is 14 residues. Germline CDR1 reads MGHDK; CDR2 reads SYGVNS. The V and J ends lost 8 bases and 13 bases respectively, with 21 bases between them. This CDR3 reads CASEEVCETAPLHF. CDR3 nucleotide sequence: TGTGCCAGCGAAGAGGTCTGCGAGACAGCGCCCCTCCACTTT.

This clonotype occurred many times. This chain uses TRBV7-8 with TRBJ1-5; D is perhaps TRBD1 (5 bases). V was cut by 8 bases and J by 1 base, with 12 bases left in between. The CDR3 length is 14 residues. The germline gives CDR1 SGHVS, CDR2 FQNEAQ. CDR3 in amino acids: CASGAGWSNQPQHF. The CDR3 coding sequence is TGTGCCAGCGGGGCAGGGTGGAGCAATCAGCCCCAGCATTTT.

The table lists this clonotype with a few counts. The J gene is TRBJ1-4, the V gene TRBV7-2; D remains unclear. Germline loops: CDR1 SGHTA, CDR2 FQGNSA. Trimming left V 0 bases short and J 7 bases short, with 3 bases between. The CDR3 consists of 12 residues. CDR3 amino acids: CASSLAPEKLFF. The DNA of the CDR3 is TGTGCCAGCAGCTTAGCGCCTGAAAAACTGTTTTTT.

In this sample, this clonotype turned up many times. At one end the junction does not follow the germline gene, possibly because of a read error. The rearrangement uses TRBV7-7 and TRBJ2-5, with a weak D call TRBD1 (6 bases). This CDR3 spans 15 amino acids. Germline lookup yields CDR1 SSHAT and CDR2 FNYEAQ (reference sequence). CDR3 protein: CASSSQTGPQETQYF. In nucleotides, the CDR3 is TGTGCTAGCAGCTCACAAACAGGGCCTCAAGAGACCCAGTACTTC.

This clonotype has only a few counts. The chain has TRBV9 and TRBJ2-4, with D perhaps TRBD2 (6 bases). With 0 bases removed from V and 7 bases from J, the gap between germline ends came to 23 bases. Germline assignment: CDR1 SGDLS and CDR2 YYNGEE. The CDR3 runs 18 residues. In DNA form, the CDR3 reads TGTGCCAGCAGCGTAGAGGTTATCGGCGGGATGGGCCGGAACATTCAGTACTTC. Translated, it gives CASSVEVIGGMGRNIQYF.

The table lists this clonotype with a few counts. V and J are TRBV4-1 and TRBJ2-3, with 10 bases lining up with TRBD2. The length of the CDR3 is 17 residues. V dropped 4 bases and J dropped 5; count of bases not matched to a gene: 12. Germline V gene lookup returns CDR1 MGHRA and CDR2 YSYEKL. The CDR3: CASSPTSGLAEGDTQYF. The CDR3 nucleotides read TGCGCCAGCAGCCCAACATCCGGACTAGCGGAGGGAGATACGCAGTATTTT.

The V call is TRBV5-1, the J call TRBJ2-1; TRBD2 matches 14 bases. Trimming took 4 bases from V and 9 from J; bases not matched to a gene: 9. The germline gives CDR1 SGHRS, CDR2 YFSETQ. The length of the CDR3 is 16 residues. The CDR3 DNA is TGCGCCAGCAGCGGAGGGACTAGCGGGAGAGGAACTGAGCAGTTCTTC. Amino acids: CASSGGTSGRGTEQFF.

The chain has TRBV7-9 and TRBJ1-2; D not resolved. Germline V lookup: CDR1 SEHNR, CDR2 FQNEAQ (reference sequence). V was clipped by 2 bases and J by 4 bases, with 17 bases between them. The CDR3 is 16 residues long. CDR3 loop: CASSLPRGGSGYGYTF. DNA of the CDR3: TGTGCCAGCAGCTTACCTCGCGGAGGGTCAGGCTATGGCTACACCTTC.

This clonotype was detected many times. Written as DNA, the CDR3 is TGTGCCAGCACCTCGACAGGGGCTGTTGGCTACACCTTC. Protein: CASTSTGAVGYTF. J is TRBJ1-2 and V is TRBV27; 8 positions match TRBD1. The ends lost 7 bases at V and 7 bases at J; junction bases unmatched: 8. The CDR3 spans 13 residues. Germline values: CDR1 MNHEY, CDR2 SMNVEV (reference sequence).

The V call is TRBV5-4, the J call TRBJ2-1; no clear D gene. This CDR3 has 15 residues. Between the trimmed V and J ends, which lost 3 bases and 4 bases, there was a span of 14 bases. Germline lookup yields CDR1 SGHNT and CDR2 YYREEE (reference sequence). The CDR3 nucleotides read TGTGCCAGCAGCTCCTTGGCGGCCCGGTACAATGAGCAGTTCTTC. This codes for CASSSLAARYNEQFF.

This clonotype appeared a few times. The chain couples TRBV6-2 or TRBV6-3 to TRBJ2-2; tentative D call: TRBD1 (6 bases). Germline assignment: CDR1 MNHEY and CDR2 SVGEGT. The ends were cut back, 4 bases at V and 2 bases at J, with 14 bases in the middle. The CDR3 sequence is 16 residues long. CDR3 protein: CASSLNRGRNTGELFF. CDR3 in DNA: TGTGCCAGCAGTTTAAATAGGGGGAGAAACACCGGGGAGCTGTTTTTT.

The rearrangement links TRBV6-1 to TRBJ1-2, with TRBD1 identical over 7 bases. The CDR3 extends over 16 amino acids. Trimming took 6 bases from V and 1 from J; bases not matched to a gene: 11. Germline lookup yields CDR1 MNHNS and CDR2 SASEGT. Here the CDR3 DNA reads TGTGCCAGCAGCCGGGACAGTTACTTTGTTAACTATGGCTACACCTTC. It encodes CASSRDSYFVNYGYTF.

This clonotype has just a few counts. This chain uses TRBV3-1 with TRBJ2-3; 7 nucleotides align to TRBD2. The V segment lost 8 bases and the J segment 2 bases; nucleotides outside the gene matches: 7. The V gene's germline CDR1 is LGHDT and CDR2 YNNKEL (reference sequence). The CDR3 runs to 14 residues. CDR3 protein: CASGGGKSTDTQYF. CDR3 sequence (DNA): TGTGCCAGCGGGGGGGGGAAGTCCACAGATACGCAGTATTTT.

The rearrangement uses TRBV19 and TRBJ1-5, with D unclear. Germline CDR1 is LNHDA and CDR2 is SQIVND (reference sequence). V shed 9 bases and J shed 0 bases, with 9 bases lying between them. CDR3 length: 13 amino acids. As DNA, the CDR3 is TGTGCCAGCAACAGTAATAGCAATCAGCCCCAGCATTTT. Protein product: CASNSNSNQPQHF.

This rearrangement joins TRBV5-1 to TRBJ2-2, with D perhaps matching TRBD1 (5 bases). V gave up 2 bases and J gave up 1 base, with 12 bases separating them. The CDR3 is 16 amino acids. The germline V gene has CDR1 SGHRS and CDR2 YFSETQ. The CDR3 spells CASSFAPTGNTGELFF. For the CDR3, the DNA is TGCGCCAGCAGCTTCGCCCCTACAGGGAACACCGGGGAGCTGTTTTTT.

This clonotype was seen only a few times. The CDR3 coding sequence is TGTGCCAGCAGCGTAGCTCCTAGCGTAGAGACCCAGTACTTC. Amino acids: CASSVAPSVETQYF. This chain joins TRBV9 and TRBJ2-5, with a weak D call TRBD2 (6 bases). The CDR3 sequence is 14 residues long. V was clipped by 0 bases and J by 4 bases, with 10 bases between them. Per germline, CDR1 SGDLS and CDR2 YYNGEE.

This clonotype was observed a few times. The gene calls are TRBV4-3 and TRBJ2-7; D may be TRBD1 (5 bases). The CDR3 runs to 15 residues. V lost 1 base and J lost 2, with 12 bases in between. Germline lookup yields CDR1 LGHNA and CDR2 YSLEER. This CDR3 reads CASSQGRTSAYEQYF. The CDR3 coding sequence is TGCGCCAGCAGCCAAGGAAGGACATCTGCCTACGAGCAGTACTTC.

The chain recombines TRBV7-3 with TRBJ2-1; D assignment may be TRBD1 or TRBD2 (5 bases each). The CDR3 covers 14 residues. The germline V gene encodes CDR1 SGHTA and CDR2 FQGTGA. The germline V and J ends were trimmed by 4 bases and 5 bases, with 12 bases remaining between them. The CDR3 DNA follows: TGTGCCAGCAGCTCAGCCGGGGCTCACAATGAGCAGTTCTTC. This codes for CASSSAGAHNEQFF.

This clonotype was recorded many times. The chain has TRBV5-1 and TRBJ2-2; no clear D. CDR1 is SGHRS, CDR2 YFSETQ, per germline. This CDR3 has 16 residues. The V end lost 5 bases, the J end lost 5 bases, and 19 bases lay between the germline ends. The chain's CDR3 is CASSEVGSLQTGELFF. In DNA, the CDR3 is TGCGCCAGCAGTGAAGTGGGAAGTCTTCAAACCGGGGAGCTGTTTTTT.

This clonotype was picked up a small number of times. This rearrangement joins TRBV7-2 to TRBJ2-5, with 11 bases fitting TRBD2. The CDR3 covers 17 residues. CDR1 is SGHTA, CDR2 FQGNSA, per germline. V lost 5 bases, J lost 2 bases, and 10 bases stayed unmatched. The CDR3 reads CASSAFSGRGIQETQYF. The CDR3 DNA sequence: TGTGCCAGCAGCGCCTTTAGCGGGAGGGGTATTCAAGAGACCCAGTACTTC.

This chain connects TRBV20-1 to TRBJ2-3; D gene unclear. In germline, CDR1 is DFQATT, CDR2 SNEGSKA (reference sequence). CDR3 length: 15 amino acids. V lost 1 base, J lost 2 bases, and 13 bases lay in between. The CDR3 DNA follows: TGCAGTGCTAGAGCGGTCGGTTACAACACAGATACGCAGTATTTT. Its translation: CSARAVGYNTDTQYF.

This clonotype appeared many times. The V gene is TRBV2, the J gene TRBJ2-1; D remains ambiguous. CDR3 length: 15 amino acids. V was trimmed by 1 base and J by 1 base, leaving 8 bases between them. Germline V gene sequence: CDR1 SNHLY, CDR2 FYNNEI. CDR3 in DNA: TGTGCCAGCAGTGAAGGTCCGCTATCCTACAATGAGCAGTTCTTC. This gives the protein CASSEGPLSYNEQFF.

This clonotype was counted only a few times. The chain joins TRBV7-9 to TRBJ2-7; 7 bases fit TRBD1. V trimming: 5 bases; J trimming: 5 bases; junction bases outside the gene matches: 12. Germline lookup yields CDR1 SEHNR and CDR2 FQNEAQ (reference sequence). The CDR3 contains 15 residues. CDR3 residues: CASSIYRDRGDEQYF. The CDR3 DNA follows: TGTGCCAGCAGCATTTACCGGGACAGAGGTGACGAGCAGTACTTC.

This clonotype has more than one count but fewer than ten. The V and J genes are TRBV5-1 and TRBJ2-2, with a weak D call TRBD1 (6 bases). The CDR3 consists of 16 residues. Germline V CDR1 and CDR2: SGHRS, YFSETQ. The germline V and J ends were trimmed by 0 bases and 0 bases, with 9 bases remaining between them. The CDR3 DNA reads as TGCGCCAGCAGCTTGGCCAGGACAGCGAACACCGGGGAGCTGTTTTTT. It specifies CASSLARTANTGELFF.